A single sample gave rise to the 10 T cell receptor beta chains below, sequenced in a study of blood T cell repertoires in COVID-19. TCRdb's copy holds only in-frame clones and misses some; the assay was immunoSEQ multiplex PCR. This sample yields some 83,000 clones, of which 81% are seen a single time; approximately 40% belongs to the top ten. What was sequenced was peripheral blood. Every receptor here comes from a man older than 75 with acute or convalescent COVID-19.

V usage is TRBV4-3 and J usage is TRBJ1-1; 7 bases align to TRBD1. The CDR3 sequence is 13 residues long. V was pared by 1 base and J by 5 bases, with 1 base of the junction left unmatched. Per germline, CDR1 LGHNA and CDR2 YSLEER. Here the CDR3 reads CASSQVQGTEAFF. CDR3 sequence (DNA): TGCGCCAGCAGCCAAGTACAGGGGACTGAAGCTTTCTTT.

The chain has TRBV5-3 and TRBJ2-7, with 7 nucleotides matching TRBD2. TRBV5-3 is designated an ORF whose function remains uncertain. This CDR3 spans 14 amino acids. V lost 4 bases, J lost 4 bases, and 8 bases stayed unmatched. The CDR3 loop is CARSRGGEGYEQYF. Here the CDR3 DNA reads TGTGCCAGAAGCCGGGGCGGGGAGGGGTACGAGCAGTACTTC.

The sample holds a few counts of this clone. The V call is TRBV30, the J call TRBJ1-2; D unclear. Between the trimmed V and J ends, which lost 0 bases and 2 bases, there was a span of 13 bases. There are 15 residues in the CDR3. In germline, CDR1 is GTSNPN, CDR2 SVGIG (reference sequence). For the CDR3, the DNA is TGTGCCTGGAGTGTCCAGTCTGATATCAACTATGGCTACACCTTC. Its protein is CAWSVQSDINYGYTF. Filled out from reference TRBV30 and TRBJ1-2, the complete variable domain reads SQTIHQWPATLVQPVGSPLSLECTVEGTSNPNLYWYRQAAGRGLQLLFYSVGIGQISSEVPQNLSASRPQDRQFILSSKKLLLSDSGFYLCAWSVQSDINYGYTFGSGTRLTVV.

This clone was picked up a small number of times. The rearrangement links TRBV19 to TRBJ1-5; unclear D gene. There are 15 residues in the CDR3. Trimming took off 6 bases at V and 3 bases at J, with 15 bases between the two ends. Germline lookup yields CDR1 LNHDA and CDR2 SQIVND (reference sequence). The CDR3 DNA reads TGTGCCAGTAGCCCCCCGACGGGAAACAATCAGCCCCAGCATTTT. Its translation is CASSPPTGNNQPQHF.

This chain joins TRBV9 and TRBJ2-5; 14 positions match TRBD2. The germline gives CDR1 SGDLS, CDR2 YYNGEE. This CDR3 is 17 amino acids long. The junction had 6 bases not matched to a gene; V was cut back by 3 bases and J by 2 bases. Written as DNA, the CDR3 is TGTGCCAGCAGCGGGACTAGCGGGAGGTCCGGTCAAGAGACCCAGTACTTC. Its translation is CASSGTSGRSGQETQYF.

This clone was picked up one time. The V gene is TRBV6-6, the J gene TRBJ1-4; D remains unclear. Trimming shortened V by 6 bases and J by 6 bases, and 11 bases separated the two germline ends. CDR3 length: 13 residues. Germline V lookup: CDR1 MNHNY, CDR2 SVGAGI (reference sequence). CDR3 loop: CASSTSGYEKLFF. As DNA, the CDR3 is TGTGCCAGCAGCACCTCGGGGTATGAAAAACTGTTTTTT.

The chain is built from TRBV3-1 (or the pseudogene TRBV3-2) and TRBJ2-7; TRBD2 matches at 7 bases. V gave up 0 bases and J gave up 2 bases; unmatched junction bases: 7. In germline, CDR1 is LGHDT, CDR2 YNNKEL (reference sequence). This CDR3 is 16 amino acids long. Here the CDR3 reads CASSQEGRGGAYEQYF. The CDR3 nucleotides are TGTGCCAGCAGCCAAGAAGGCCGGGGAGGGGCCTACGAGCAGTACTTC.

The rearrangement uses TRBV2 and TRBJ2-1, with D unresolved. CDR3 length: 13 residues. V was trimmed by 2 bases and J by 10 bases, leaving 12 bases between them. Germline V gene sequence: CDR1 SNHLY, CDR2 FYNNEI. CDR3 nucleotides: TGTGCCAGCAGTGAAATTATGAGGTGGGAGCAGTTCTTC. Protein: CASSEIMRWEQFF.

The chain combines TRBV28 with TRBJ1-1; weak D call: TRBD1 (5 bases). Trimming took 2 bases from V and 2 from J, leaving 24 bases between them. Germline CDR1 MDHEN, CDR2 SYDVKM. The CDR3 spans 19 residues. CDR3 residues: CASSLTQVNPLGLNTEAFF. In nucleotides, the CDR3 is TGTGCCAGCAGTTTAACACAGGTTAACCCTTTGGGCTTAAACACTGAAGCTTTCTTT.

The sample holds one count of this clone. The chain uses TRBV5-1 and TRBJ2-5; 10 bases fit TRBD2. The CDR3 runs 15 residues. V trimming: 4 bases; J trimming: 6 bases; junction bases outside the gene matches: 9. Germline V gene sequence: CDR1 SGHRS, CDR2 YFSETQ. CDR3 in DNA: TGCGCCAGCAGCGCATCACTAGCGGGAACACAGACCCAGTACTTC. Residues: CASSASLAGTQTQYF.